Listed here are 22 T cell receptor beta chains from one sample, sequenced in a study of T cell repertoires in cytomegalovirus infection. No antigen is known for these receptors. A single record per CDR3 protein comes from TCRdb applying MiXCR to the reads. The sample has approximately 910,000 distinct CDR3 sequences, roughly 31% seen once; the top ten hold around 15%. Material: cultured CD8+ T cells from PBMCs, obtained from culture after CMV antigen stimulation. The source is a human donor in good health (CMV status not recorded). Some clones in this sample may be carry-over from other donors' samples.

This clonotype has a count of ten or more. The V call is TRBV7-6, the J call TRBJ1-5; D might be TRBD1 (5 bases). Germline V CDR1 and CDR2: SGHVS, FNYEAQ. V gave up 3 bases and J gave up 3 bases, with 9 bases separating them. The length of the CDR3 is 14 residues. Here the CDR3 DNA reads TGTGCCAGCAGCTTCGAGGGGTTCAATCAGCCCCAGCATTTT. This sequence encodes CASSFEGFNQPQHF. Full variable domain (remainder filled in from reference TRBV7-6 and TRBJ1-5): GAGVSQSPRYKVTKRGQDVALRCDPISGHVSLYWYRQALGQGPEFLTYFNYEAQQDKSGLPNDRFSAERPEGSISTLTIQRTEQRDSAMYRCASSFEGFNQPQHFGDGTRLSIL.

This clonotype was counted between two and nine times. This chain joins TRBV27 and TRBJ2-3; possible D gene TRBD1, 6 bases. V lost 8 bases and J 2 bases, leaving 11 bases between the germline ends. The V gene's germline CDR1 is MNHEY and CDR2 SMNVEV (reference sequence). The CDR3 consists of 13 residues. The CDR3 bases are TGTGCCAGCGGCCAGGGGTACACAGATACGCAGTATTTT. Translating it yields CASGQGYTDTQYF.

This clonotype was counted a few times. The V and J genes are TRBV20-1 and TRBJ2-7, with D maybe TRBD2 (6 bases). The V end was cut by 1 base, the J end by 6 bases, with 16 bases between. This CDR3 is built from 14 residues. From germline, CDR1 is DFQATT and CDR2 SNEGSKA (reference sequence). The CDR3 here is CSARGRALRAEQYF. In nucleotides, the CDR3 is TGCAGTGCTAGAGGGAGGGCCCTGCGAGCCGAGCAGTACTTC.

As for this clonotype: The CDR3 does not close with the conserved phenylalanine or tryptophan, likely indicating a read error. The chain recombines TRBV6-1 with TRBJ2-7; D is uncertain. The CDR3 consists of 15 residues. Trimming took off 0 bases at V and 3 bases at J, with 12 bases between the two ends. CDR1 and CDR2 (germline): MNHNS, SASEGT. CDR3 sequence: CASSEAVTTDYEQYA. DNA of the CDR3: TGTGCCAGCAGTGAAGCGGTGACAACAGACTACGAGCAGTACGCC.

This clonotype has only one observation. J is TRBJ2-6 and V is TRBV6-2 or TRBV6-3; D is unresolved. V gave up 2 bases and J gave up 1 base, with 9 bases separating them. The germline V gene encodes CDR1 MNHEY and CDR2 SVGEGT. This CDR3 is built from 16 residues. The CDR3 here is CASSYTLRSGANVLTF. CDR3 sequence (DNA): TGTGCCAGCAGTTACACCCTTAGGTCTGGGGCCAACGTCCTGACTTTC.

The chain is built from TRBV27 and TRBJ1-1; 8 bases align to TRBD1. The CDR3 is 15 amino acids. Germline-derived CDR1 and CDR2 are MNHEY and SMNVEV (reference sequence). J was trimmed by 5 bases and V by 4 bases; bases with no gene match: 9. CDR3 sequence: CASSSPRTGLTEAFF. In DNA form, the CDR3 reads TGTGCCAGCAGTTCGCCTAGGACAGGGCTTACTGAAGCTTTCTTT.

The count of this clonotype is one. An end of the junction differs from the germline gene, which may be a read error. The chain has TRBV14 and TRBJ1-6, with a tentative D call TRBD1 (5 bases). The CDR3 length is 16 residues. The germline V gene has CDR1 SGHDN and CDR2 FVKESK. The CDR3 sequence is CANSHAGGAYNSPLHF. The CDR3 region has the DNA TGTGCCAACAGCCACGCTGGGGGGGCCTATAATTCACCCCTCCACTTT.

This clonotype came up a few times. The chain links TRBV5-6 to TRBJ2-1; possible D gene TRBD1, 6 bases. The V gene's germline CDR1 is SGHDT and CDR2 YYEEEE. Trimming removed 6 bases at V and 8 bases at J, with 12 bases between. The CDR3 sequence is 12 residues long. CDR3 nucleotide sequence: TGTGCCAGCATCCAACAGGGTTATGAGCAGTTCTTC. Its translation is CASIQQGYEQFF.

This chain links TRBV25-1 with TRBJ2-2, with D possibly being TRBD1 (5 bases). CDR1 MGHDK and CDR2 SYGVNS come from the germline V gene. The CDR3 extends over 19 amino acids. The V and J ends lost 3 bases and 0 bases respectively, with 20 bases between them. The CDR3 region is CASSDSLQGLRPNTGELFF. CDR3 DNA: TGTGCCAGCAGTGACTCCCTCCAGGGCCTTCGACCGAACACCGGGGAGCTGTTTTTT.

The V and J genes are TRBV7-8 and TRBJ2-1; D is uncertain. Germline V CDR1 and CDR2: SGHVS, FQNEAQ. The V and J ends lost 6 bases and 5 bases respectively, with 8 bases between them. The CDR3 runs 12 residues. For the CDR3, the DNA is TGTGCCAGCAGGGAGATTCACAATGAGCAGTTCTTC. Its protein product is CASREIHNEQFF.

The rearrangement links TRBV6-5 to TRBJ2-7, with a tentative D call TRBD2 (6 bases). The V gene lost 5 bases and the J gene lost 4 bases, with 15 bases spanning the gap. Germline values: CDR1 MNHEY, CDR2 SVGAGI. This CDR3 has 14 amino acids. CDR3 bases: TGTGCCAGCAGTCAGGGAGGAAGCGTGTACGAGCAGTACGTC. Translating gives CASSQGGSVYEQYV.

CDR3 residues: CSARKGGYEQYF. The CDR3 DNA is TGCAGTGCTAGAAAAGGGGGCTACGAGCAGTACTTC. The V and J genes are TRBV20-1 and TRBJ2-7, with D possibly TRBD1 on 6 matching bases. This CDR3 spans 12 amino acids. Germline V CDR1 and CDR2: DFQATT, SNEGSKA (reference sequence). Trimming left V 2 bases short and J 3 bases short, with 8 bases between.

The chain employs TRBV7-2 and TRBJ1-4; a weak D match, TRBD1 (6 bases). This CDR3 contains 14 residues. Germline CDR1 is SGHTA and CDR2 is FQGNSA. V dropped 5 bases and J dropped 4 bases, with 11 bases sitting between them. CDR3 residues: CASSPDSLNEKLFF. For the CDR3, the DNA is TGTGCCAGCAGCCCGGACAGCCTTAATGAAAAACTGTTTTTT. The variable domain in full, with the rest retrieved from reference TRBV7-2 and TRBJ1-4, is GAGVSQSPSNKVTEKGKDVELRCDPISGHTALYWYRQSLGQGLEFLIYFQGNSAPDKSGLPSDRFSAERTGGSVSTLTIQRTQQEDSAVYLCASSPDSLNEKLFFGSGTQLSVL.

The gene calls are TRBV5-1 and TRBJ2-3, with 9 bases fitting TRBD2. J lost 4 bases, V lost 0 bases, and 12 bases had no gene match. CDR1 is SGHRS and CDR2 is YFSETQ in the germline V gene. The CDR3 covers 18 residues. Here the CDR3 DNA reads TGCGCCAGCAGCTTGGATTTACCGCGGGGGGGCCGTCCAGATACGCAGTATTTT. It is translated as CASSLDLPRGGRPDTQYF.

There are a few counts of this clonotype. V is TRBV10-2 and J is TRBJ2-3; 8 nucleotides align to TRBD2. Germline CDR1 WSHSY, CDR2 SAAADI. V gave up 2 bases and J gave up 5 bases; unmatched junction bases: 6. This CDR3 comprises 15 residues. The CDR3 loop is CASSEPAGGQDTQYF. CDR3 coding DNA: TGCGCCAGCAGTGAGCCGGCGGGGGGCCAAGATACGCAGTATTTT.

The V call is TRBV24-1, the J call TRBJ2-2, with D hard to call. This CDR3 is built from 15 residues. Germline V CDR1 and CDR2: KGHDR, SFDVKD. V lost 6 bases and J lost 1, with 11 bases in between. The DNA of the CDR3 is TGTGCCACCAGTAGGGCAGGCCTGAACACCGGGGAGCTGTTTTTT. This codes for CATSRAGLNTGELFF.

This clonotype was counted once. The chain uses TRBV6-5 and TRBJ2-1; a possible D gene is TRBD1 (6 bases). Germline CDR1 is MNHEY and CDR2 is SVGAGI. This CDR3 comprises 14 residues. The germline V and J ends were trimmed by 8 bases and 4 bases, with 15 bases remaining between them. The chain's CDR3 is CASCPGTTYNEQFF. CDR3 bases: TGTGCCAGCTGCCCCGGGACAACTTACAATGAGCAGTTCTTC.

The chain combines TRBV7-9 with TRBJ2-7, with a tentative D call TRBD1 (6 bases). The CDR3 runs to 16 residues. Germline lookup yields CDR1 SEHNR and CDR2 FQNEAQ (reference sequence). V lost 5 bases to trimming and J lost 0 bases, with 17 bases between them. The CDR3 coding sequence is TGTGCCAGCAGCGCGGCCGGGACGGACAGCTCCTACGAGCAGTACTTC. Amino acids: CASSAAGTDSSYEQYF.

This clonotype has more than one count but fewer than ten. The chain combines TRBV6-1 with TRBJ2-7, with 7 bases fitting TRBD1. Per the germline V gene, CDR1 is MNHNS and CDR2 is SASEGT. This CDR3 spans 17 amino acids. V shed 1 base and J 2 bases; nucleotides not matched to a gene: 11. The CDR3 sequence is CASSEVSRAGGAYEQYF. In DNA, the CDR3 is TGTGCCAGCAGTGAAGTCTCAAGGGCAGGGGGAGCCTACGAGCAGTACTTC.

The CDR3 coding sequence is TGTGCCAGCAGTCCCCCTCCAGCGGGGGGTCTCAATGAGCAGTTCTTC. It is translated as CASSPPPAGGLNEQFF. The V gene is TRBV6-1, the J gene TRBJ2-1; TRBD2 aligns across 9 bases. CDR3 length equals 16 residues. Germline CDR1 reads MNHNS; CDR2 reads SASEGT. V trimming: 5 bases; J trimming: 6 bases; junction bases outside the gene matches: 11.

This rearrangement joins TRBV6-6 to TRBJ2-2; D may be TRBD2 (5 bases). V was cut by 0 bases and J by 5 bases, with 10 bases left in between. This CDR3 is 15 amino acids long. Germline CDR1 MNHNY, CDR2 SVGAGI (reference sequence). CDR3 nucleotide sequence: TGTGCCAGCAGTTACTCCCGGGCGGGTACCGGGGAGCTGTTTTTT. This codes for CASSYSRAGTGELFF.

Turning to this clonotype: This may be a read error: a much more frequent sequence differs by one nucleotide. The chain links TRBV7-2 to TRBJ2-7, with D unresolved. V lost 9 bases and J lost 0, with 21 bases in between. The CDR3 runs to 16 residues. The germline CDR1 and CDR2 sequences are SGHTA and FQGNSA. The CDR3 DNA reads TGTGCCAGGAGCCGAACCTCTATTTTGTTCTCCTACGAGCAGTACTTC. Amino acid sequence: CARSRTSILFSYEQYF.